This T cell receptor (beta chain) was sequenced for a study of control samples from healthy donors and cancer patients. Here immunoSEQ multiplex PCR was the method, and the copy in TCRdb shows in-frame clones only, minus some. The sample contains 160,000 or so clones, over 90% of which appear only once. With V trimmed by 4 bases and J by 3 bases, 8 bases remained unmatched. Looked up from germline, CDR1 is SGHRS and CDR2 is YFSETQ. This CDR3 spans 16 amino acids. The origin of this receptor is a middle-aged man in good health. This sequence joins TRBV5-1 and TRBJ1-1; 11 bases map to TRBD1. Sequencing was performed on blood. The CDR3 region is CASSPLDRGLDTEAFF. The CDR3 nucleotides are TGCGCCAGCAGCCCTCTGGACAGGGGGCTTGACACTGAAGCTTTCTTT.